The 27 T cell receptor beta chains given below trace back to one sample, sequenced in a study of early stage breast cancer tumors. Clones were sequenced by immunoSEQ multiplex PCR, and TCRdb holds only the in-frame ones, with some missing. This table holds some 58,000 clones, approximately 80% found once. Sequenced: blood. These receptors all come from a young adult with breast cancer.

The chain joins TRBV5-1 to TRBJ2-2; D is perhaps TRBD2 (6 bases). Trimming shortened V by 6 bases and J by 0 bases, and 12 bases separated the two germline ends. There are 15 residues in the CDR3. In germline, CDR1 is SGHRS, CDR2 YFSETQ. The CDR3 here is CASNKEGTNTGELFF. CDR3 nucleotides: TGCGCCAGCAATAAGGAGGGTACGAACACCGGGGAGCTGTTTTTT.

The chain uses TRBV11-2 and TRBJ2-2, with TRBD2 matching over 7 bases. V lost 5 bases, J lost 1 base, and 7 bases stayed unmatched. This CDR3 has 16 amino acids. Germline CDR1 reads SGHAT; CDR2 reads FQNNGV. The CDR3 sequence is CASSIQAGRNTGELFF. CDR3 DNA sequence: TGTGCCAGCAGCATACAAGCGGGGCGGAACACCGGGGAGCTGTTTTTT.

J is TRBJ1-1 and V is TRBV6-5; a weak D match, TRBD1 (5 bases). The CDR3 loop spans 13 amino acids. From germline, CDR1 is MNHEY and CDR2 SVGAGI. Trimming took 5 bases from V and 1 from J, leaving 8 bases between them. Written as DNA, the CDR3 is TGTGCCAGCAGTCGGGACGGGAACACTGAAGCTTTCTTT. It specifies CASSRDGNTEAFF.

This chain links TRBV5-6 with TRBJ2-3; TRBD1 matches at 7 bases. Germline CDR1 and CDR2: SGHDT and YYEEEE. Trimming cost V 0 bases and J 1 base; bases outside gene matches: 5. The CDR3 totals 16 residues. The CDR3 loop reads CASSLAGTAGTDTQYF. CDR3 in DNA: TGTGCCAGCAGCTTGGCCGGGACAGCAGGCACAGATACGCAGTATTTT.

The chain carries TRBV7-2 and TRBJ2-7, with TRBD2 matching 8 bases. There are 14 residues in the CDR3. V lost 6 bases to trimming and J lost 7 bases; unmatched junction nucleotides: 11. The germline CDR1 and CDR2 sequences are SGHTA and FQGNSA. This CDR3 is CASSFSSPGGEQYF. Written as DNA, the CDR3 is TGTGCCAGCAGTTTTTCTTCCCCGGGGGGGGAGCAGTACTTC.

J is TRBJ2-1 and V is TRBV18, with 9 nucleotides matching TRBD2. This CDR3 contains 20 residues. V was pared by 3 bases and J by 11 bases, with 26 bases of the junction left unmatched. Looked up from germline, CDR1 is KGHSH and CDR2 is LQKENI. The CDR3 sequence: CASSPRTLGGTLREGRKQFF. CDR3 in DNA: TGTGCCAGCTCACCGCGTACGTTGGGGGGGACTCTGCGGGAGGGCCGGAAGCAGTTCTTC.

This clone was observed once. The rearrangement uses TRBV29-1 and TRBJ2-5; D is possibly TRBD1 (6 bases). Trimming left V 4 bases short and J 2 bases short, with 8 bases between. The CDR3 runs to 12 residues. Germline CDR1 is SQVTM and CDR2 is ANQGSEA. DNA for the CDR3: TGCAGCGTTGGGACAGATCAAGAGACCCAGTACTTC. It is translated as CSVGTDQETQYF.

This chain connects TRBV10-3 to TRBJ1-2, with D hard to call. The CDR3 runs 13 residues. Trimming left V 7 bases short and J 8 bases short, with 17 bases between. CDR1 and CDR2 (germline): ENHRY, SYGVKD. This chain's CDR3 is CAINKEGRDGYTF. In DNA form, the CDR3 reads TGTGCCATCAATAAGGAAGGGAGAGACGGCTACACCTTC.

This clone appeared once. The rearrangement joins TRBV6-4 to TRBJ2-3, with 9 positions matching TRBD2. V was pared by 2 bases and J by 4 bases, with 4 bases of the junction left unmatched. CDR1 is MRHNA and CDR2 is SNTAGT in the germline V gene. CDR3 size: 15 residues. This CDR3 is CASSDVGGRADTQYF. The CDR3 bases are TGTGCCAGCAGTGACGTGGGCGGGAGGGCAGATACGCAGTATTTT.

This clone was observed once. V and J are TRBV11-2 and TRBJ1-2; D is unclear. Trimming removed 4 bases from V and 1 base from J, with 19 bases in between. The CDR3 totals 17 residues. Germline assignment: CDR1 SGHAT and CDR2 FQNNGV. CDR3 sequence (DNA): TGTGCCAGCAGCTCCCAACCTGGGCAGGTTTATAACTATGGCTACACCTTC. Translating it yields CASSSQPGQVYNYGYTF.

This chain uses TRBV19 with TRBJ1-1; D possibly corresponds to TRBD1 (5 bases). The V gene's germline CDR1 is LNHDA and CDR2 SQIVND (reference sequence). This CDR3 has 14 amino acids. Trimming shortened V by 5 bases and J by 6 bases, and 16 bases separated the two germline ends. The CDR3: CASSVHGAVAEAFF. The DNA of the CDR3 is TGTGCCAGTAGTGTCCACGGGGCCGTCGCTGAAGCTTTCTTT.

The chain uses TRBV6-6 and TRBJ1-1; possibly TRBD1 for D (6 bases). Trimming took off 1 base at V and 4 bases at J, with 10 bases between the two ends. This CDR3 spans 14 amino acids. The germline CDR1 and CDR2 sequences are MNHNY and SVGAGI (reference sequence). As DNA, the CDR3 is TGTGCCAGCAGTTACTACAGGGCGAGCACTGAAGCTTTCTTT. This translates into CASSYYRASTEAFF.

This clone was detected a few times. The V gene is TRBV6-1, the J gene TRBJ2-6; D perhaps matches TRBD2 (5 bases). The CDR3 sequence is 15 residues long. The germline V and J ends were trimmed by 3 bases and 2 bases, with 8 bases remaining between them. The germline CDR1 and CDR2 sequences are MNHNS and SASEGT. The CDR3 protein is CASSDRDPGANVLTF. The CDR3 DNA reads TGTGCCAGCAGTGATCGGGATCCTGGGGCCAACGTCCTGACTTTC.

This chain connects TRBV5-4 to TRBJ1-2, with 8 bases lining up with TRBD1. V shed 0 bases, J shed 4 bases, and the junction held 5 bases outside the gene matches. Germline assignment: CDR1 SGHNT and CDR2 YYREEE (reference sequence). The CDR3 loop spans 15 amino acids. The CDR3 here is CASSLAGTGLYGYTF. The CDR3 coding sequence is TGTGCCAGCAGCTTGGCCGGGACAGGCCTCTATGGCTACACCTTC.

The gene calls are TRBV6-5 and TRBJ2-5; 10 nucleotides match TRBD2. V shed 1 base and J 5 bases; nucleotides not matched to a gene: 1. Germline CDR1 reads MNHEY; CDR2 reads SVGAGI. This CDR3 comprises 14 residues. DNA for the CDR3: TGTGCCAGCAGTTACTTAGCGGGAGGTGAGACCCAGTACTTC. Residues: CASSYLAGGETQYF.

The sample holds a few counts of this clone. V and J are TRBV19 and TRBJ2-1; 8 nucleotides match TRBD1. This CDR3 contains 14 residues. Per germline, CDR1 LNHDA and CDR2 SQIVND (reference sequence). Trimming cost V 0 bases and J 9 bases; bases outside gene matches: 4. The CDR3 is CASSIDPQGAEQFF. In DNA form, the CDR3 reads TGTGCCAGTAGTATAGATCCCCAGGGGGCTGAGCAGTTCTTC.

The genes are TRBV5-6 and TRBJ1-3; 11 nucleotides agree with TRBD1. Germline V CDR1 and CDR2: SGHDT, YYEEEE. CDR3 length: 16 amino acids. Trimming at V came to 4 bases and at J to 4 bases, leaving 7 bases not matched to a gene. The CDR3 protein is CASSPDRGLSGNTIYF. DNA for the CDR3: TGTGCCAGCAGCCCGGACAGGGGGCTTTCAGGAAACACCATATATTTT. The full variable domain, completed using reference TRBV5-6 and TRBJ1-3, is DAGVTQSPTHLIKTRGQQVTLRCSPKSGHDTVSWYQQALGQGPQFIFQYYEEEERQRGNFPDRFSGHQFPNYSSELNVNALLLGDSALYLCASSPDRGLSGNTIYFGEGSWLTVV.

The CDR3 nucleotides read TGTGCCAGCAGCCAAGCGACGGGTCCAGCCATCTACGAGCAGTACTTC. This sequence encodes CASSQATGPAIYEQYF. The J gene is TRBJ2-7, the V gene TRBV4-2, with D unresolved. Germline CDR1 LGHNA, CDR2 YNFKEQ. The germline V and J ends were trimmed by 1 base and 3 bases, with 16 bases remaining between them. CDR3 length: 16 residues.

The DNA for the CDR3 is TGTGCCAGCAGTCTCAGGGGGACTAGCGGGAGGGCATCAGATACGCAGTATTTT. It specifies CASSLRGTSGRASDTQYF. V and J are TRBV27 and TRBJ2-3; 16 nucleotides agree with TRBD2. Germline loops: CDR1 MNHEY, CDR2 SMNVEV (reference sequence). V lost 5 bases, J lost 4 bases, and 9 bases stayed unmatched. This CDR3 is 18 amino acids long.

The table lists this clone with a few counts. The rearrangement uses TRBV5-5 and TRBJ1-1; the D is unclear. Trimming removed 2 bases at V and 8 bases at J, with 7 bases between. The CDR3 is made up of 11 amino acids. Germline V gene lookup returns CDR1 SGHKS and CDR2 YYEKEE (reference sequence). Here the CDR3 DNA reads TGTGCCAGCAGCTTAGACTCGGAAGCTTTCTTT. Its translation: CASSLDSEAFF.

The chain recombines TRBV29-1 with TRBJ1-2; D is unresolved. CDR3 length: 13 residues. CDR1 is SQVTM and CDR2 is ANQGSEA in the germline V gene. With 4 bases removed from V and 3 bases from J, the gap between germline ends came to 12 bases. This CDR3 reads CSVGETFYYGYTF. The CDR3 DNA sequence: TGCAGCGTTGGGGAGACATTCTACTATGGCTACACCTTC.

This chain uses TRBV4-1 with TRBJ2-1; no firm D call. Germline V gene lookup returns CDR1 MGHRA and CDR2 YSYEKL. Trimming stripped 5 bases from V and 2 bases from J, with 1 base between. This CDR3 region has 11 residues. This CDR3 reads CASSTYNEQFF. The CDR3 DNA is TGCGCCAGCAGCACCTACAATGAGCAGTTCTTC.

The CDR3 nucleotides are TGTGCCAGTAGCTCTGTAGGAAGCTATGGCTACACCTTC. Its protein is CASSSVGSYGYTF. This rearrangement joins TRBV19 to TRBJ1-2; D ambiguous. CDR3 length: 13 amino acids. The V gene lost 6 bases and the J gene lost 4 bases, with 12 bases spanning the gap. The germline CDR1 and CDR2 sequences are LNHDA and SQIVND (reference sequence).

This chain joins TRBV30 and TRBJ2-7, with D maybe TRBD1 (5 bases). Trimming pared 5 bases from V and 3 bases from J, leaving 14 bases between. Germline assignment: CDR1 GTSNPN and CDR2 SVGIG (reference sequence). CDR3 size: 13 residues. CDR3 sequence reads: CAWGAGINYEQYF. The DNA for the CDR3 is TGTGCCTGGGGGGCAGGGATCAACTACGAGCAGTACTTC.

In DNA, the CDR3 is TGTGCTAGTGGTTTGCCCCTCTACATTGGGGCTCGAGGGAACACTGAAGCTTTCTTT. The encoded protein is CASGLPLYIGARGNTEAFF. This chain connects TRBV12-5 to TRBJ1-1; tentatively, D is TRBD1 (5 bases). The length of the CDR3 is 19 residues. CDR1 is LGHNT, CDR2 FRNRAP, per germline. Between the trimmed V and J ends, which lost 2 bases and 1 base, there was a span of 23 bases.

The chain has TRBV6-5 and TRBJ1-6; tentative D call: TRBD1 (5 bases). The germline V and J ends were trimmed by 2 bases and 10 bases, with 9 bases remaining between them. The CDR3 sequence is 13 residues long. Germline V gene lookup returns CDR1 MNHEY and CDR2 SVGAGI. CDR3 sequence reads: CASSYGGKSPLHF. In DNA, the CDR3 is TGTGCCAGCAGTTACGGGGGGAAGTCACCCCTCCACTTT.

This chain uses TRBV4-1 with TRBJ1-1; D not certain. Germline V gene lookup returns CDR1 MGHRA and CDR2 YSYEKL. The germline V and J ends were trimmed by 4 bases and 0 bases, with 6 bases remaining between them. This CDR3 contains 13 residues. This CDR3 is CASSPKMNTEAFF. In DNA, the CDR3 is TGCGCCAGCAGCCCTAAGATGAACACTGAAGCTTTCTTT.